Given below is one T cell receptor beta chain in context. This clonotype was picked up a small number of times. It has no known antigen specificity. Per-base quality was not reported, and no clone a single base away is much larger than it. The sample belongs to a study of T-cell reconstitution after alpha-beta-depleted transplantation in children listed by TCRdb under 2016. General notes on the study: Using TCR repertoire profiling, the study quantitatively followed how T-cell immune reconstitution unfolded in children after TCRalphabeta/CD19-depleted allogeneic hematopoietic cell transplantation.

Trimming takes 4 bases off V and 5 bases off J; junction bases not matched to a gene: 1. Reading from cysteine to phenylalanine, the CDR3 counts 13 amino acids. Left in the record is the CDR3 DNA by itself, 39 bases read in frame from the first base. CDR1 and CDR2, looked up from the germline V gene, are MNHNS and SASEGT. The library was made by PCR. TCRdb names Illumina HiSeq 2500 as the instrument used. To normalize quantification of the TCRbeta repertoire, the TCR libraries were built with molecular barcoding that relied on unique molecular identifiers. TCRdb reprocessing: public reads trimmed at Q25 with fastp, clones called with MiXCR, in-frame beta chains kept. Rows are unified per CDR3 protein, each entry keeping the most common DNA and genes. The sample table lists 350,000 to 450,000 distinct CDR3 sequences, less than 15% of them with a count of one. The top ten hold approximately 4.3% of the sample.

This specimen consisted of PBMCs, obtained from the stem cell graft. In this chain, TRBV6-1 is recombined with TRBJ1-2; 10 middle bases align to TRBD1. The clonotype was recovered from a human donor who donated a stem cell graft to a child with Fanconi anemia. The DNA sequence is TGTGCCAGCAGTGGGGGACAGGGGTATGGCTACACCTTC. It codes for CASSGGQGYGYTF.